This paragraph covers one TCR beta chain sequence. Antigen: not known. This record belongs to a study of cytomegalovirus exposure and HLA in healthy donors. General observations from the study: Listed as cytomegalovirus-associated were around 160 TCR beta chains. Earlier analysis looked at TCR beta V segments, and most were productive about 87% or about 30% of the time. V- and J-gene trimming in TCR beta was tied to a missense DCLRE1C variant by an analysis performed later. In a later analysis, at a false discovery rate of 0.05, over 15,000 TCR beta sequences matched HLA alleles.

PCR used 60 Vbeta primers and 13 Jbeta primers. TCRdb keeps only in-frame clones here, not all; method: immunoSEQ multiplex PCR. Here the sample spans approximately 170,000 clones, around 85% being singletons. The CDR3 is 15 amino acids. The germline gives CDR1 SGHNT, CDR2 YENEEA. V lost 1 base and J 1 base, leaving 10 bases between the germline ends. What was sequenced was PBMCs. The V and J genes are TRBV11-3 and TRBJ1-1; possibly TRBD1 for D (5 bases). The sequence was collected from a boy aged 2-9 years in good health and CMV-seronegative. CDR3 sequence (DNA): TGTGCCAGCAGCTTAGGGGGCGCAGCGAACACTGAAGCTTTCTTT. It specifies CASSLGGAANTEAFF.